This T cell receptor (beta chain) was identified in a study of T cells in Graves' hyperthyroidism and ophthalmopathy (dated by TCRdb to the late 2010s). General notes on the study: Peripheral blood samples were taken at initial diagnosis, before any treatment was given. To identify TCR V-J signatures that set the groups apart, the researchers used a discovery cohort of about a hundred patients, made up of fewer than 50 with Graves' ophthalmopathy and approximately 57 with stable Graves' hyperthyroidism. Prospective prediction of ophthalmopathy was tested in an independent validation cohort consisting of roughly 19 hyperthyroidism patients and 15 to 17 patients who later progressed to ophthalmopathy. For training and testing, the 80 to 100 patients in the discovery cohort were randomly divided in a 7:3 ratio. In addition, the study compared T-cell repertoires in thyroid tissue and in blood from a handful of Graves' hyperthyroidism patients. After sampling, hyperthyroidism patients received methimazole starting at 30 mg daily, and ophthalmopathy patients received high-dose intravenous methylprednisolone. TCR Vbeta CDR3 sequencing of 130 to 150 peripheral blood samples (more than 40 ophthalmopathy, some 75 hyperthyroidism and 17 progressor patients) is reported in the paper. Beyond this particular receptor, the publication reports: In validation, progression to ophthalmopathy was predicted by the model with almost 71% sensitivity and about 72% specificity, a median of around 6.5 months before onset. Sample size was not statistically predetermined, and investigators were not blinded to group allocation. Most expanded thyroid clonotypes (frequency above 0.001) were also detected in blood, suggesting blood repertoires may reflect thyroid immune responses. A 13 V-J signature model separated ophthalmopathy from stable hyperthyroidism, with about 88% sensitivity and roughly 82% specificity in cross-validation and 80%/75% in testing.

A patient counted as having stable Graves' hyperthyroidism if no progression to ophthalmopathy occurred over 18 months of follow-up. Hyperthyroidism patients were newly diagnosed, had a disease duration of under 2 months, and were aged 18 to 65 years. Any patient with an uncontrolled infection, another autoimmune disease, pregnancy or lactation was excluded. Clinical symptoms, serum thyroxine and TRAb, thyroid ultrasound, and orbital computed tomography formed the basis for the diagnoses. PBMCs were isolated from around 10 ml of fresh peripheral blood by Ficoll-Paque density gradient centrifugation. Trizol reagent was used to extract total RNA, and RNA quality was then checked on an Agilent 2100 Bioanalyzer. Taken from cysteine to phenylalanine, the CDR3 has 14 residues. Only CDR3 DNA remains: 42 bases, in frame from the first base. CDR1 and CDR2 are drawn from the germline V gene (reference sequence): DFQATT, SNEGSKA. Cut back by 4 bases and 0 bases, the V and J ends lie 12 bases apart.

A word on this clonotype: What this receptor recognizes is not known. One base away there is no much larger clone; base qualities are not given.

The TCR beta CDR3 regions were amplified from RNA transcripts. A first-round RT-PCR of the TCR CDR3 used the HTBI primer set with the Qiagen OneStep RT-PCR kit. Libraries were constructed in a second round of multiplex PCR, after which size selection and purification were performed. Libraries were sequenced paired-end with 100 bp reads on an Illumina HiSeq2000. Processing in the source paper ran as follows. SOAPnuke was used to process the raw data, removing reads that contained adapters or uncalled bases, had a mean Phred below 15, or lacked an exact match to the constant primer or identifier. COPE v1.2.5 was used to merge high-quality paired reads, and clonotypes were defined as unique nucleotide sequences. Clonotypes were aligned to IMGT TRBV, TRBD and TRBJ reference segments using MiTCR v1.1. Analysis was restricted to V-J combinations with a frequency above 0.0001, which covered roughly 99% of repertoires. The TCS score was defined as F50 (clonal expansion) divided by E x V (chaos), with BLOSUM62-based TCRdist calculated between CDR3 peptides within each V-J. Welch's t-statistics and random forest reduced roughly 530 V-J features to about 13, which were used in a naive Bayes classifier (R e1071). TCRdb applied fastp at Q25 and MiXCR to the public reads, then kept only in-frame beta chains. When rows share a CDR3 protein, they turn into one entry using the most common DNA and genes. TCRdb, not the authors, supplied the V and J calls. The sample data list some 400,000 distinct CDR3 sequences, and about 14% of these were observed just once. The ten largest make up roughly 11% of the sample.

The sample consisted of blood. The chain is encoded by TRBV20-1 joined to TRBJ2-5; TRBD1 is possibly the D segment (5 matching bases). The sequence was collected from a woman aged 55-70 years with Graves' hyperthyroidism. CDR3 sequence: CSAKRQTYQETQYF. The sequenced DNA is TGCAGTGCTAAACGACAGACTTACCAAGAGACCCAGTACTTC.